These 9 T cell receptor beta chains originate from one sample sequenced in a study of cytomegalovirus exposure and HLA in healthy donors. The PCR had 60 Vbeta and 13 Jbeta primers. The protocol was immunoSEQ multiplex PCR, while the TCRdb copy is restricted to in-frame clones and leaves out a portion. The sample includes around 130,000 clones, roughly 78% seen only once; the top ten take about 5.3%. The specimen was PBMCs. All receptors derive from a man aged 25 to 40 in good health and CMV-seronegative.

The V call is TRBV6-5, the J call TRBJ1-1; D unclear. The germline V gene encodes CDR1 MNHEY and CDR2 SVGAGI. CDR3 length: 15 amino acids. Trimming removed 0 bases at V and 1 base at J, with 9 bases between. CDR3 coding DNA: TGTGCCAGCAGTTACTCGTATACGGGGAACACTGAAGCTTTCTTT. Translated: CASSYSYTGNTEAFF.

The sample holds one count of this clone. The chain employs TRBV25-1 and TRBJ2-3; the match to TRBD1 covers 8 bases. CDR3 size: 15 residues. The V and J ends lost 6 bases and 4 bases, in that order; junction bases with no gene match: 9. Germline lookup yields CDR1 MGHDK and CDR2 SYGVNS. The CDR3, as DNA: TGTGCCAGCAGGGCCGGACAGGGTTTTCCAGATACGCAGTATTTT. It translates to CASRAGQGFPDTQYF. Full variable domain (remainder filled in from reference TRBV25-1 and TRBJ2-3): EADIYQTPRYLVIGTGKKITLECSQTMGHDKMYWYQQDPGMELHLIHYSYGVNSTEKGDLSSESTVSRIRTEHFPLTLESARPSHTSQYLCASRAGQGFPDTQYFGPGTRLTVL.

This chain's CDR3 is CASTSSRGGDPYEQYF. In DNA, the CDR3 is TGTGCCAGCACCTCCTCCCGGGGAGGGGATCCCTACGAGCAGTACTTC. The chain couples TRBV11-2 to TRBJ2-7, with 7 positions matching TRBD2. The V gene's germline CDR1 is SGHAT and CDR2 FQNNGV. The CDR3 sequence is 16 residues long. Unmatched junction bases numbered 14, after V lost 7 bases and J lost 2 bases.

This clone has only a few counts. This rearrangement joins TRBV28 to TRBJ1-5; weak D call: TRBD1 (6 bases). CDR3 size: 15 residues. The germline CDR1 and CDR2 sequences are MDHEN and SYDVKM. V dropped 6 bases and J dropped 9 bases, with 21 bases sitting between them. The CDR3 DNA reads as TGTGCCAGCAGCCCCCGAAAGACAGGCATTCGGCCCCAGCATTTT. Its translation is CASSPRKTGIRPQHF.

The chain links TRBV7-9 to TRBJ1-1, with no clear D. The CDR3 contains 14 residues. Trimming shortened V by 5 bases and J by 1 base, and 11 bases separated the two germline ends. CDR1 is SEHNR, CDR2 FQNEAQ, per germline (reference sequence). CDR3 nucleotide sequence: TGTGCCAGCAGCACCATCCTGCGGAACACTGAAGCTTTCTTT. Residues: CASSTILRNTEAFF.

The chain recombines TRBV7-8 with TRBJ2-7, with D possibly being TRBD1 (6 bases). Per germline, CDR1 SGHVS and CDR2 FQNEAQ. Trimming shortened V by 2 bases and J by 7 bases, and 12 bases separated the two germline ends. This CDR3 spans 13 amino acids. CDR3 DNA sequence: TGTGCCAGCAGCTTAACAGGGTCGTGGGAGCAGTACTTC. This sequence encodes CASSLTGSWEQYF.

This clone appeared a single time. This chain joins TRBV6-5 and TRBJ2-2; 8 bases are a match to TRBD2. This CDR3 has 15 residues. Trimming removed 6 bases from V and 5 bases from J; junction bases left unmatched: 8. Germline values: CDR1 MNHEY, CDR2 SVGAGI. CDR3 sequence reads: CASRPGGTITGELFF. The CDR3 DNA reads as TGTGCCAGCAGGCCGGGAGGGACGATTACCGGGGAGCTGTTTTTT.

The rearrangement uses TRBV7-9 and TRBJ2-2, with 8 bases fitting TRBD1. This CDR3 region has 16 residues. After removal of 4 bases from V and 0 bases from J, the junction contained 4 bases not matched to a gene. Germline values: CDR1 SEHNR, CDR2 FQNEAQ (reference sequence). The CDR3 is CASSSPGQANTGELFF. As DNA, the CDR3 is TGTGCCAGCAGCTCACCGGGACAGGCGAACACCGGGGAGCTGTTTTTT.

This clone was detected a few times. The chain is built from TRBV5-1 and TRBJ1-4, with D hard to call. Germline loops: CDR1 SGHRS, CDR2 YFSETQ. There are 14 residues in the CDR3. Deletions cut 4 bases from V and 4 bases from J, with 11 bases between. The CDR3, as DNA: TGCGCCAGCAGCCTTGGAGGCGGTAATGAAAAACTGTTTTTT. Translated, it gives CASSLGGGNEKLFF.